Shown below are 5 T cell receptor beta chains from a single sample sequenced in a study of human T cells and chemical hapten exposure. Indicated time point: pre-sensitization, week 0. Treatment denoted: therapeutic diphenylcyclopropenone sensitization with weekly scalp DPC. TCRdb reprocessed the RACE reads with MiXCR, giving one entry per CDR3 protein. This table holds around 92,000 distinct CDR3 sequences, roughly 10% found once. The source material was whole blood, sampled in connection with sensitization to the hapten diphenylcyclopropenone (DPC). These TCRs come from a woman aged 60-75 years with alopecia areata. Some clones in this sample may be carry-over from other donors' samples.

The chain recombines TRBV20-1 with TRBJ2-5; 15 bases match TRBD2. Trimming took 3 bases from V and 4 from J; bases not matched to a gene: 6. Per germline, CDR1 DFQATT and CDR2 SNEGSKA (reference sequence). The CDR3 length is 16 residues. The CDR3: CSARPRTSGGAETQYF. The DNA for the CDR3 is TGCAGTGCTAGGCCTAGGACTAGCGGGGGGGCAGAGACCCAGTACTTC.

This clonotype occurred many times. The chain carries TRBV7-8 and TRBJ1-1, with D unclear. The CDR3 length is 13 residues. Trimming stripped 4 bases from V and 3 bases from J, with 9 bases between. Germline CDR1 and CDR2: SGHVS and FQNEAQ. The CDR3 loop reads CASSSALYTEAFF. The CDR3 region has the DNA TGTGCCAGCAGCTCCGCATTATACACTGAAGCTTTCTTT.

This clonotype was detected a few times. The chain couples TRBV5-6 to TRBJ1-2; tentative D call: TRBD1 (5 bases). CDR1 is SGHDT, CDR2 YYEEEE, per germline. Trimming pared 0 bases from V and 4 bases from J, leaving 19 bases between. This CDR3 is built from 17 residues. The CDR3 region is CASSLAGAGRRVYGYTF. The CDR3 DNA reads TGTGCCAGCAGCTTGGCCGGGGCAGGGCGTCGGGTCTATGGCTACACCTTC.

The sample holds a few counts of this clonotype. V gene TRBV29-1 combines with J gene TRBJ1-2; possible D gene TRBD1, 5 bases. Trimming took off 2 bases at V and 4 bases at J, with 14 bases between the two ends. This CDR3 region has 14 residues. Germline values: CDR1 SQVTM, CDR2 ANQGSEA. The CDR3 spells CSVEKGGAGYGYTF. The CDR3 DNA sequence: TGCAGCGTTGAAAAGGGAGGGGCCGGCTATGGCTACACCTTC. The whole variable domain, filled in from reference TRBV29-1 and TRBJ1-2, reads SAVISQKPSRDICQRGTSLTIQCQVDSQVTMMFWYRQQPGQSLTLIATANQGSEATYESGFVIDKFPISRPNLTFSTLTVSNMSPEDSSIYLCSVEKGGAGYGYTFGSGTRLTVV.

This clonotype was observed many times. This chain links TRBV10-3 with TRBJ2-3, with TRBD2 identical over 7 bases. The CDR3 totals 14 residues. The germline gives CDR1 ENHRY, CDR2 SYGVKD. V was pared by 6 bases and J by 2 bases, with 5 bases of the junction left unmatched. CDR3 loop: CAISETSFTDTQYF. CDR3 DNA sequence: TGTGCCATCAGCGAGACTAGCTTCACAGATACGCAGTATTTT.